These 31 T cell receptor beta chains originate from one sample sequenced in a study of blood T cells in healthy people across ages. Through a sample-barcoded 5' primer and a J-beta primer mix, a second PCR was run for roughly 6 to 11 cycles. A single record per CDR3 protein comes from TCRdb applying MiXCR to the 5' RACE reads. The table includes over 500,000 distinct CDR3 sequences, 52% detected once. Specimen: blood. The source is a woman older than 75 in good health.

This clonotype was recorded at least ten times. The V gene is TRBV5-1, the J gene TRBJ1-5; weak D call: TRBD1 (5 bases). CDR1 is SGHRS, CDR2 YFSETQ, per germline. The CDR3 consists of 15 residues. Trimming left V 3 bases short and J 6 bases short, with 16 bases between. CDR3 sequence: CASSSTGTTGQPQHF. The CDR3 nucleotides read TGCGCCAGCAGCTCCACCGGGACCACGGGTCAGCCCCAGCATTTT.

On this clonotype itself: A much bigger clone sits one base away, suggesting this may be a read error. The chain combines TRBV11-1 with TRBJ2-1; 8 bases line up with TRBD2. The CDR3 sequence is 16 residues long. Germline V gene data show CDR1 as SGHAT and CDR2 as FQDESV (reference sequence). V trimming: 5 bases; J trimming: 13 bases; junction bases outside the gene matches: 19. The CDR3 reads CASSRILEAGLETQFF. The CDR3 DNA is TGTGCCAGCAGCCGAATTCTGGAGGCGGGACTAGAGACCCAGTTCTTC.

This clonotype has a handful of counts. The genes are TRBV3-1 and TRBJ2-1; D may be TRBD1 (5 bases). The CDR3 contains 13 residues. Trimming took off 5 bases at V and 12 bases at J, with 17 bases between the two ends. Germline assignment: CDR1 LGHDT and CDR2 YNNKEL (reference sequence). In nucleotides, the CDR3 is TGTGCCAGCAGCGGAGACAGTTCCATAGGGCAGTTCTTC. Amino acids: CASSGDSSIGQFF.

This clonotype appeared a single time. The chain links TRBV10-2 to TRBJ2-7; 9 nucleotides line up with TRBD2. The CDR3 has 15 amino acids. CDR1 is WSHSY, CDR2 SAAADI, per germline. Germline trimming cut 1 base from V and 4 bases from J; bases unmatched to any gene: 5. CDR3 sequence (DNA): TGCGCCAGCAGTGAGTTCACTAGCGGGCCATACGAGCAGTACTTC. It specifies CASSEFTSGPYEQYF.

This clonotype was seen a handful of times. J is TRBJ1-1 and V is TRBV20-1; no reliable D call. The germline V and J ends were trimmed by 0 bases and 0 bases, with 5 bases remaining between them. This CDR3 comprises 13 residues. The germline gives CDR1 DFQATT, CDR2 SNEGSKA (reference sequence). CDR3 nucleotides: TGCAGTGCTAGAGACCCGGTGAACACTGAAGCTTTCTTT. Protein: CSARDPVNTEAFF.

A word on this clonotype: This may be a read error, as it is one base from a much larger clone. V and J are TRBV20-1 and TRBJ2-1, with a possible D match to TRBD2 (6 bases). TRBJ2-7 explains the end of the DNA better; the J call may be wrong. The CDR3 has 15 amino acids. Per germline, CDR1 DFQATT and CDR2 SNEGSKA (reference sequence). The CDR3 loop is CSARDPTSSYNEQYF. In DNA form, the CDR3 reads TGCAGTGCTAGAGATCCGACTAGTTCTTACAATGAGCAGTACTTC.

The chain recombines TRBV29-1 with TRBJ2-5; possibly TRBD1 or TRBD2 for D (6 bases each). The V end was cut by 6 bases, the J end by 4 bases, with 24 bases between. The CDR3 is 16 residues long. Germline CDR1 is SQVTM and CDR2 is ANQGSEA. CDR3 in amino acids: CSVPHVIGGPLETQYF. The CDR3 region has the DNA TGCAGCGTGCCGCACGTTATAGGGGGGCCGTTAGAGACCCAGTACTTC.

J is TRBJ2-7 and V is TRBV29-1; D unresolved. The CDR3 runs to 11 residues. CDR1 is SQVTM, CDR2 ANQGSEA, per germline. Trimming stripped 4 bases from V and 6 bases from J, with 10 bases between. For the CDR3, the DNA is TGCAGCGTTGGACATGACCGCGAGCAGTACTTC. Protein product: CSVGHDREQYF.

V and J are TRBV6-1 and TRBJ2-3; TRBD2 aligns across 12 bases. The CDR3 loop spans 16 amino acids. J was trimmed by 2 bases and V by 4 bases; bases with no gene match: 4. Germline-derived CDR1 and CDR2 are MNHNS and SASEGT. The CDR3 loop is CASSARLAGATDTQYF. In nucleotides, the CDR3 is TGTGCCAGCAGTGCCCGACTAGCGGGGGCCACAGATACGCAGTATTTT.

Many counts were recorded for this clonotype. J is TRBJ1-1 and V is TRBV10-3; D is ambiguous. The V gene lost 8 bases and the J gene lost 5 bases, with 15 bases spanning the gap. Germline assignment: CDR1 ENHRY and CDR2 SYGVKD. The CDR3 contains 13 residues. CDR3 in DNA: TGTGCCATCCGGCTTCGCGAGGCGACTGAAGCTTTCTTT. It codes for CAIRLREATEAFF.

The J gene is TRBJ2-7, the V gene TRBV20-1; 7 nucleotides align to TRBD1. The CDR3 contains 13 residues. J lost 3 bases, V lost 1 base, and 3 bases had no gene match. Germline V gene data show CDR1 as DFQATT and CDR2 as SNEGSKA (reference sequence). The CDR3: CSARADRDYEQYF. In DNA, the CDR3 is TGCAGTGCTAGAGCTGACAGGGACTACGAGCAGTACTTC.

In its sample, this clonotype was seen many times. The gene calls are TRBV11-2 and TRBJ2-3; D gene ambiguous. Trimming removed 7 bases at V and 2 bases at J, with 7 bases between. The CDR3 length is 12 residues. CDR1 and CDR2 from the germline V gene are SGHAT and FQNNGV. CDR3 DNA: TGTGCCAGCACCCCTTCCACAGATACGCAGTATTTT. It translates to CASTPSTDTQYF. Supplemented by reference TRBV11-2 and TRBJ2-3, the full variable domain reads EAGVAQSPRYKIIEKRQSVAFWCNPISGHATLYWYQQILGQGPKLLIQFQNNGVVDDSQLPKDRFSAERLKGVDSTLKIQPAKLEDSAVYLCASTPSTDTQYFGPGTRLTVL.

This sequence joins TRBV12-3 or TRBV12-4 and TRBJ2-6; TRBD1 might be the D (6 bases). Between the trimmed V and J ends, which lost 4 bases and 0 bases, there was a span of 7 bases. The CDR3 sequence is 15 residues long. In DNA form, the CDR3 reads TGTGCCAGCAGTTCAGGGGACTCTGGGGCCAACGTCCTGACTTTC. It codes for CASSSGDSGANVLTF.

This clonotype was seen many times. V usage is TRBV12-3 or TRBV12-4 and J usage is TRBJ2-7; no clear D. CDR3 length: 12 amino acids. Deletions cut 1 base from V and 2 bases from J, with 3 bases between. CDR3 amino acids: CASSLVPYEQYF. For the CDR3, the DNA is TGTGCCAGCAGTTTAGTACCCTACGAGCAGTACTTC.

CDR3 DNA sequence: TGTGCCAGCACCCCAGGGAGCTCCTACAATGAGCAGTTCTTC. Translated: CASTPGSSYNEQFF. The chain links TRBV7-9 to TRBJ2-1, with D possibly called TRBD1 or TRBD2 (5 bases each). Germline CDR1 SEHNR, CDR2 FQNEAQ (reference sequence). V dropped 7 bases and J dropped 0 bases, with 10 bases sitting between them. CDR3 length: 14 residues. The full variable domain, in which reference TRBV7-9 and TRBJ2-1 provide the parts outside the CDR3, is DTGVSQNPRHKITKRGQNVTFRCDPISEHNRLYWYRQTLGQGPEFLTYFQNEAQLEKSRLLSDRFSAERPKGSFSTLEIQRTEQGDSAMYLCASTPGSSYNEQFFGPGTRLTVL.

The rearrangement links TRBV3-1 to TRBJ1-2; TRBD1 is a possible D gene (6 bases). Trimming left V 6 bases short and J 7 bases short, with 15 bases between. Germline lookup yields CDR1 LGHDT and CDR2 YNNKEL (reference sequence). CDR3 length: 13 residues. CDR3 DNA sequence: TGTGCCAGCAGGCCAACAGGGTCGGCTGGCTACACCTTC. Its protein product is CASRPTGSAGYTF.

V is TRBV28 and J is TRBJ2-2; 7 bases line up with TRBD1. The V segment lost 3 bases and the J segment 5 bases; nucleotides outside the gene matches: 6. The CDR3 consists of 15 residues. Germline assignment: CDR1 MDHEN and CDR2 SYDVKM. The CDR3 spells CASSFRGLGTGELFF. In DNA form, the CDR3 reads TGTGCCAGCAGTTTTAGGGGGCTGGGGACCGGGGAGCTGTTTTTT. The full variable domain, with the rest looked up from reference TRBV28 and TRBJ2-2, is DVKVTQSSRYLVKRTGEKVFLECVQDMDHENMFWYRQDPGLGLRLIYFSYDVKMKEKGDIPEGYSVSREKKERFSLILESASTNQTSMYLCASSFRGLGTGELFFGEGSRLTVL.

Many counts were recorded for this clonotype. This sequence joins TRBV5-1 and TRBJ1-2, with D tentatively TRBD1 (6 bases). The germline CDR1 and CDR2 sequences are SGHRS and YFSETQ. The CDR3 covers 14 residues. V was clipped by 4 bases and J by 8 bases, with 18 bases between them. CDR3 bases: TGCGCCAGCAGCCCCGAAGGGGGACCCCTCGGCTACACCTTC. This encodes CASSPEGGPLGYTF.

The V and J genes are TRBV7-9 and TRBJ1-4; possible D gene TRBD1, 5 bases. Between the trimmed V and J ends, which lost 5 bases and 6 bases, there was a span of 16 bases. The V gene's germline CDR1 is SEHNR and CDR2 FQNEAQ (reference sequence). This CDR3 region has 15 residues. The CDR3 here is CASSPGPNNDEKLFF. The CDR3 DNA follows: TGTGCCAGCAGCCCGGGACCTAACAACGATGAAAAACTGTTTTTT.

The chain employs TRBV20-1 and TRBJ1-2, with a possible D match to TRBD1 (5 bases). The V gene lost 8 bases and the J gene lost 8 bases, with 12 bases spanning the gap. Germline V gene lookup returns CDR1 DFQATT and CDR2 SNEGSKA (reference sequence). The CDR3 loop spans 10 amino acids. CDR3: CSHRGEGYTF. CDR3 DNA: TGCAGTCACCGGGGGGAGGGCTACACCTTC.

Worth noting for this clonotype: A much larger clone differs by one base, so this may be a read error. The V gene is TRBV3-1, the J gene TRBJ2-7; D might be TRBD2 (6 bases). Germline assignment: CDR1 LGHDT and CDR2 YNNKEL (reference sequence). Trimming shortened V by 4 bases and J by 7 bases, and 14 bases separated the two germline ends. CDR3 length: 13 amino acids. The CDR3 region has the DNA TGTGCCAGCAGCCCGACTAGTCGCAATGAGCAGTACTTC. This encodes CASSPTSRNEQYF.

This chain uses TRBV6-6 with TRBJ2-1, with 13 bases fitting TRBD2. V lost 5 bases, J lost 3 bases, and 7 bases stayed unmatched. The length of the CDR3 is 17 residues. Germline CDR1 and CDR2: MNHNY and SVGAGI (reference sequence). CDR3: CASSRTSGRGVYNEQFF. Written as DNA, the CDR3 is TGTGCCAGCAGTAGAACTAGCGGGAGGGGTGTCTACAATGAGCAGTTCTTC.

Remarks on this clonotype: The junction departs from germline at one end; a sequencing error may be responsible. This chain uses TRBV6-1 with TRBJ2-6, with unresolved D. CDR1 is MNHNS and CDR2 is SASEGT in the germline V gene. The CDR3 covers 17 residues. CDR3 bases: TGTACCAGCAGTGATTTATCCCAGACCCCCGGGGCCAACGTCCTGACTTTC. It codes for CTSSDLSQTPGANVLTF.

The V and J genes are TRBV20-1 and TRBJ2-1, with 8 bases matching TRBD1. V dropped 5 bases and J dropped 8; count of bases not matched to a gene: 14. Germline V gives CDR1 DFQATT, CDR2 SNEGSKA (reference sequence). This CDR3 is 15 amino acids long. The CDR3 sequence: CSALLGQGAYDEQFF. The CDR3 DNA reads as TGCAGTGCTCTCCTGGGGCAGGGGGCTTACGATGAGCAGTTCTTC.

The sample holds a few counts of this clonotype. This chain links TRBV5-1 with TRBJ2-2; D unclear. Trimming stripped 2 bases from V and 6 bases from J, with 17 bases between. The V gene's germline CDR1 is SGHRS and CDR2 YFSETQ. The CDR3 is 16 residues long. The CDR3, as DNA: TGCGCCAGCAGCTTCGGTCAGAAATCATCAGCCGGGGAGCTGTTTTTT. Encoded protein: CASSFGQKSSAGELFF. Using reference TRBV5-1 and TRBJ2-2 for the parts outside the CDR3, the full variable domain is KAGVTQTPRYLIKTRGQQVTLSCSPISGHRSVSWYQQTPGQGLQFLFEYFSETQRNKGNFPGRFSGRQFSNSRSEMNVSTLELGDSALYLCASSFGQKSSAGELFFGEGSRLTVL.

The chain uses TRBV25-1 and TRBJ2-3, with D perhaps matching TRBD1 or TRBD2 (5 bases each). Trimming left V 8 bases short and J 0 bases short, with 12 bases between. The CDR3 runs to 14 residues. Germline V gene data show CDR1 as MGHDK and CDR2 as SYGVNS. The CDR3 DNA follows: TGTGCCAGCGGAGGACAACCTAGCACAGATACGCAGTATTTT. As protein: CASGGQPSTDTQYF.

This rearrangement joins TRBV3-1 to TRBJ2-1, with no clear D. V was trimmed by 5 bases and J by 4 bases, leaving 12 bases between them. The CDR3 has 14 residues. Germline V gene lookup returns CDR1 LGHDT and CDR2 YNNKEL (reference sequence). CDR3 bases: TGTGCCAGCAGCTTGGAACTTCGGTACAATGAGCAGTTCTTC. Its protein product is CASSLELRYNEQFF.

Worth noting for this clonotype: The junction departs from germline at one end; a sequencing error may be responsible. The rearrangement links TRBV12-3 or TRBV12-4 to TRBJ2-6; D is perhaps TRBD1 (5 bases). This CDR3 has 15 residues. Here the CDR3 DNA reads TGTGCCAGCAGTTTATTAGGTTCTGGGGCCAACGTCCCGACTTTC. Its protein is CASSLLGSGANVPTF.

A note on this clonotype: This sequence may be a read error, since a much larger clone differs from it by one base. This rearrangement joins TRBV28 to TRBJ2-5; the D is unclear. V shed 4 bases and J shed 5 bases, with 20 bases lying between them. The CDR3 sequence is 16 residues long. From germline, CDR1 is MDHEN and CDR2 SYDVKM. The CDR3 region has the DNA TGTGCCAGCAGTTCGTTCGAGGTCCTGGCAAGGGAGACCCAGTACTTC. It translates to CASSSFEVLARETQYF.

This rearrangement joins TRBV12-3 or TRBV12-4 to TRBJ2-1; 15 bases map to TRBD2. J gave up 4 bases and V 5 bases, and 6 bases lay outside the gene matches. The CDR3 contains 17 residues. DNA for the CDR3: TGTGCCAGCAGTACAACCGGGACTAGCGGGGGGTACAATGAGCAGTTCTTC. It yields the protein CASSTTGTSGGYNEQFF.

This clonotype has only a few counts. The rearrangement uses TRBV5-1 and TRBJ1-5; no definite D call. Germline V lookup: CDR1 SGHRS, CDR2 YFSETQ. The CDR3 runs 13 residues. With 4 bases removed from V and 6 bases from J, the gap between germline ends came to 11 bases. This CDR3 reads CASSPLSGQPQHF. In DNA, the CDR3 is TGCGCCAGCAGCCCGCTATCAGGTCAGCCCCAGCATTTT.